Presented here are 2 T cell receptor beta chains from one specimen sequenced in a study of T cell responses to AZD1222 COVID-19 vaccine. The assay was immunoSEQ multiplex PCR, and TCRdb's table has in-frame clones only and misses some. The data show about 120,000 clones, roughly 90% seen once. The sample in question was peripheral blood, obtained on day 0 of AZD1222 vaccination. The receptors stem from an adult in good health.

The V call is TRBV7-9, the J call TRBJ2-2, with 11 bases that match TRBD2. This CDR3 is built from 16 residues. The V gene's germline CDR1 is SEHNR and CDR2 FQNEAQ (reference sequence). J lost 6 bases, V lost 5 bases, and 8 bases had no gene match. The CDR3 loop is CASSISGLAAAGELFF. CDR3 nucleotides: TGTGCCAGCAGCATATCGGGACTAGCGGCAGCCGGGGAGCTGTTTTTT.

The chain joins TRBV3-1 (or the pseudogene TRBV3-2) to TRBJ1-2, with D tentatively TRBD1 (5 bases). The CDR3 length is 13 residues. The germline V gene encodes CDR1 LGHDT and CDR2 YNNKEL (reference sequence). Trimming stripped 4 bases from V and 2 bases from J, with 8 bases between. The CDR3 sequence is CASSRGSNYGYTF. CDR3 DNA sequence: TGTGCCAGCAGCCGGGGCTCCAACTATGGCTACACCTTC.